The T cell receptor beta chain under discussion was sequenced for a study of blood T cell repertoires in COVID-19. About the research overall: Sites across the United States, Italy and Spain contributed samples from acute and convalescent COVID-19. Sources were T cells, B-cell-depleted T cells, or PBMCs; the material itself was cDNA or gDNA.

The participants were between roughly 18 and 89 years old and came from some 23 US areas. In Cohort 3, a recovered donor had either two negative PCRs, clearance, or symptom resolution. V was clipped by 3 bases and J by 6 bases, with 5 bases between them. The V gene's germline CDR1 is SGHAT and CDR2 FQDESV (reference sequence). This CDR3 is built from 12 residues. TCRdb's copy holds only in-frame clones and misses some; the assay was immunoSEQ multiplex PCR. The data show approximately 200,000 clones, approximately 90% seen once. This clone was observed a handful of times. Sequenced: PBMCs or T cells enriched from blood (not recorded which). This clonotype was sampled from a woman between 25 and 40 years old who had recovered from COVID-19. V is TRBV11-1 and J is TRBJ2-2; D remains ambiguous. CDR3 nucleotide sequence: TGTGCCAGCAGCTTTTTCTCCGGGGAGCTGTTTTTT. Residues: CASSFFSGELFF. Combining the CDR3 with reference TRBV11-1 and TRBJ2-2 gives the whole variable domain EAEVAQSPRYKITEKSQAVAFWCDPISGHATLYWYRQILGQGPELLVQFQDESVVDDSQLPKDRFSAERLKGVDSTLKIQPAELGDSAMYLCASSFFSGELFFGEGSRLTVL.